This entry features one T cell receptor beta chain sequence. The antigen remains unidentified. The data originate from a study of vaccination effects on CD4 cells after COVID-19. The CDR3 is 13 residues long. Deletions cut 4 bases from V and 1 base from J, with 10 bases between. CDR1 is SQVTM, CDR2 ANQGSEA, per germline. Ahead of sequencing, the ViraFEST assay grew antigen-specific CD4+ T cells using viral peptide pools. Once cultured for roughly nine days, the cells underwent separation to obtain CD4+ T cells. Recipients of the vaccine had no prior SARS-CoV-2 infection and negative nucleocapsid antibodies. Generated by immunoSEQ multiplex PCR, the TCRdb table keeps only in-frame clones and is missing some. The sample lists 68,000 or so clones; around 80% were seen once.

The receptor comes from a human donor who received a COVID-19 vaccine. The J gene is TRBJ1-1, the V gene TRBV29-1, with D hard to call. Material: CD4+ T cells from PBMCs cultured with SARS-CoV-2 spike peptides, obtained before COVID-19 vaccination. The CDR3 loop reads CSVASSGNTEAFF. In nucleotides, the CDR3 is TGCAGCGTTGCTAGTTCAGGGAACACTGAAGCTTTCTTT.